A selection of T cell receptor beta chains follows, all from one sample in a study of HIV-infected children after antiretroviral therapy interruption. TCRdb independently ran MiXCR on the 3' RACE reads; one entry per CDR3 protein. The sample carries about 89,000 distinct CDR3 sequences, 6.9% recorded once. Sequencing used CD45RA+ CD4+ T cells from PBMCs, pooled from several time points, obtained from a donor given antiretroviral therapy, either interrupted or continuous. The origin of the receptors is a pool of human donors with HIV. The CDR3 runs from the conserved cysteine through the conserved F or W. The D gene is left open where the match is weak. Size tells how often a clone was seen (once, few, many) or the class of an expanded clone, and some rows leave it out.

d_call: .
clone_size: .
j_call: TRBJ2-7
v_call: TRBV10-3
cdr3_length: 14
cdr3_aa: CAISDLAGWYEQYF
cdr3_nt: TGTGCCATCAGTGATCTGGCAGGGTGGTACGAGCAGTACTTC

d_call: .
clone_size: few
j_call: TRBJ2-7
v_call: TRBV19
cdr3_length: 13
cdr3_aa: CASHGWPAYEQYF
cdr3_nt: TGTGCCAGCCACGGATGGCCTGCCTACGAGCAGTACTTC

d_call: .
clone_size: many
j_call: TRBJ1-4
v_call: TRBV5-1
cdr3_length: 15
cdr3_aa: CASSFRTATNEKLFF
cdr3_nt: TGCGCCAGCAGCTTTCGGACAGCAACTAATGAAAAACTGTTTTTT

d_call: TRBD1
clone_size: few
j_call: TRBJ2-7
v_call: TRBV6-6
cdr3_length: 15
cdr3_aa: CASSYLRQGPYEQYF
cdr3_nt: TGTGCCAGCAGTTACCTTAGACAGGGTCCTTACGAGCAGTACTTC

d_call: .
clone_size: many
j_call: TRBJ2-3
v_call: TRBV15
cdr3_length: 14
cdr3_aa: CATSRDQFTDTQYF
cdr3_nt: TGTGCCACCAGCAGAGATCAGTTCACAGATACGCAGTATTTT

d_call: TRBD1
clone_size: many
j_call: TRBJ2-7
v_call: TRBV20-1
cdr3_length: 13
cdr3_aa: CSASGDRGLEQYF
cdr3_nt: TGCAGTGCTAGCGGGGACAGGGGCCTCGAGCAGTACTTC

d_call: .
clone_size: many
j_call: TRBJ1-1
v_call: TRBV7-9
cdr3_length: 15
cdr3_aa: CASTPTRQGNTEAFF
cdr3_nt: TGTGCCAGCACCCCAACCCGGCAGGGGAACACTGAAGCTTTCTTT

d_call: TRBD1
clone_size: .
j_call: TRBJ1-2
v_call: TRBV18
cdr3_length: 18
cdr3_aa: CASSPLGAGQGDNYGYTF
cdr3_nt: TGTGCCAGCTCACCACTGGGCGCCGGACAGGGCGACAACTATGGCTACACCTTC

d_call: .
clone_size: many
j_call: TRBJ2-3
v_call: TRBV12-3/TRBV12-4
cdr3_length: 16
cdr3_aa: CASTRGRGRYTDTQYF
cdr3_nt: TGTGCCAGCACCCGGGGGAGGGGGCGGTACACAGATACGCAGTATTTT

d_call: TRBD1
clone_size: many
j_call: TRBJ2-2
v_call: TRBV18
cdr3_length: 19
cdr3_aa: CASSPRTGQYSANTGELFF
cdr3_nt: TGTGCCAGCTCACCTAGGACAGGCCAGTATTCCGCGAACACCGGGGAGCTGTTTTTT

d_call: .
clone_size: many
j_call: TRBJ1-6
v_call: TRBV30
cdr3_length: 14
cdr3_aa: CAWIRSGDNSPLHF
cdr3_nt: TGTGCCTGGATTCGGTCAGGGGACAATTCACCCCTCCACTTT

d_call: .
clone_size: many
j_call: TRBJ2-1
v_call: TRBV20-1
cdr3_length: 16
cdr3_aa: CSARRGQIRTYNEQFF
cdr3_nt: TGCAGTGCTAGAAGAGGACAGATCCGAACCTACAATGAGCAGTTCTTC

d_call: .
clone_size: many
j_call: TRBJ1-1
v_call: TRBV12-5
cdr3_length: 15
cdr3_aa: CASGLLTGTDTEAFF
cdr3_nt: TGTGCTAGTGGTTTGCTTACGGGAACCGACACTGAAGCTTTCTTT

d_call: TRBD1
clone_size: .
j_call: TRBJ2-2
v_call: TRBV6-5
cdr3_length: 15
cdr3_aa: CASVVDRVGIGELFF
cdr3_nt: TGTGCCAGCGTTGTTGACAGGGTCGGGATCGGGGAGCTGTTTTTT

d_call: TRBD1
clone_size: .
j_call: TRBJ2-2
v_call: TRBV3-1
cdr3_length: 18
cdr3_aa: CASSVSPGTGASTGELFF
cdr3_nt: TGTGCCAGCAGCGTCTCCCCCGGGACAGGAGCCTCCACCGGGGAGCTGTTTTTT

d_call: TRBD1
clone_size: .
j_call: TRBJ1-1
v_call: TRBV5-1
cdr3_length: 15
cdr3_aa: CASSSGQGAGTEAFF
cdr3_nt: TGCGCCAGCAGCTCTGGACAGGGGGCAGGTACTGAAGCTTTCTTT

d_call: TRBD1
clone_size: many
j_call: TRBJ2-1
v_call: TRBV12-3/TRBV12-4
cdr3_length: 15
cdr3_aa: CASRPDRGPYNEQFF
cdr3_nt: TGTGCCAGCAGACCGGACAGGGGACCCTACAATGAGCAGTTCTTC

d_call: .
clone_size: many
j_call: TRBJ1-3
v_call: TRBV12-3/TRBV12-4
cdr3_length: 13
cdr3_aa: CASRGGPGNTIYF
cdr3_nt: TGTGCCAGCAGGGGGGGACCTGGAAACACCATATATTTT

d_call: TRBD1
clone_size: many
j_call: TRBJ1-2
v_call: TRBV6-2/TRBV6-3
cdr3_length: 14
cdr3_aa: CASRAAGTAYGYTF
cdr3_nt: TGTGCCAGCAGGGCGGCCGGGACAGCCTATGGCTACACCTTC

d_call: TRBD1
clone_size: .
j_call: TRBJ1-5
v_call: TRBV19
cdr3_length: 16
cdr3_aa: CASTRQGLFSNQPQHF
cdr3_nt: TGTGCCAGTACCAGACAGGGACTCTTTAGCAATCAGCCCCAGCATTTT

d_call: TRBD2
clone_size: .
j_call: TRBJ2-1
v_call: TRBV6-2/TRBV6-3
cdr3_length: 15
cdr3_aa: CASSYARLAVNEQFF
cdr3_nt: TGTGCCAGCAGTTACGCTCGACTAGCTGTTAATGAGCAGTTCTTC

d_call: .
clone_size: many
j_call: TRBJ2-2
v_call: TRBV5-6
cdr3_length: 12
cdr3_aa: CASSWGTGELFF
cdr3_nt: TGTGCCAGCAGCTGGGGGACCGGGGAGCTGTTTTTT

d_call: .
clone_size: .
j_call: TRBJ2-5
v_call: TRBV12-3/TRBV12-4
cdr3_length: 15
cdr3_aa: CASSLDFGAQETQYF
cdr3_nt: TGTGCCAGCAGTTTAGATTTCGGGGCACAAGAGACCCAGTACTTC

d_call: .
clone_size: .
j_call: TRBJ1-5
v_call: TRBV29-1
cdr3_length: 14
cdr3_aa: CSALVGGAREPQHF
cdr3_nt: TGCAGCGCCCTGGTTGGCGGCGCGAGGGAGCCCCAGCATTTT

d_call: .
clone_size: many
j_call: TRBJ2-7
v_call: TRBV23-1
cdr3_length: 16
cdr3_aa: CATESKRRVRTYEQYF
cdr3_nt: TGCGCCACCGAATCCAAACGCAGGGTAAGAACCTACGAGCAGTACTTC

d_call: TRBD1
clone_size: .
j_call: TRBJ2-7
v_call: TRBV19
cdr3_length: 15
cdr3_aa: CASSIALQGTYEQYF
cdr3_nt: TGTGCCAGTAGTATAGCTCTACAGGGGACCTACGAGCAGTACTTC

d_call: .
clone_size: many
j_call: TRBJ2-7
v_call: TRBV27
cdr3_length: 12
cdr3_aa: CASSQGLYEQYF
cdr3_nt: TGTGCCAGCAGTCAGGGATTATACGAGCAGTACTTC

d_call: .
clone_size: many
j_call: TRBJ2-6
v_call: TRBV5-1
cdr3_length: 16
cdr3_aa: CASSLAVSSGANVLTF
cdr3_nt: TGCGCCAGCAGCTTGGCGGTCAGCTCTGGGGCCAACGTCCTGACTTTC

d_call: .
clone_size: few
j_call: TRBJ2-7
v_call: TRBV7-6
cdr3_length: 13
cdr3_aa: CASSSPTEREQYF
cdr3_nt: TGTGCCAGCAGCAGCCCGACGGAACGCGAGCAGTACTTC

d_call: .
clone_size: many
j_call: TRBJ2-5
v_call: TRBV20-1
cdr3_length: 10
cdr3_aa: CSARLETQYF
cdr3_nt: TGCAGTGCTAGACTTGAGACCCAGTACTTC

d_call: .
clone_size: many
j_call: TRBJ2-5
v_call: TRBV7-3
cdr3_length: 13
cdr3_aa: CASSQRVLETQYF
cdr3_nt: TGTGCCAGCAGCCAAAGGGTACTAGAGACCCAGTACTTC

d_call: TRBD1
clone_size: few
j_call: TRBJ1-1
v_call: TRBV10-3
cdr3_length: 13
cdr3_aa: CATQGSKNTEAFF
cdr3_nt: TGTGCCACACAGGGGAGCAAGAACACTGAAGCTTTCTTT

d_call: .
clone_size: .
j_call: TRBJ2-7
v_call: TRBV28
cdr3_length: 14
cdr3_aa: CASSLKSGPYEQYF
cdr3_nt: TGTGCCAGCAGCTTGAAGAGCGGCCCCTACGAGCAGTACTTC

d_call: .
clone_size: .
j_call: TRBJ1-1
v_call: TRBV28
cdr3_length: 15
cdr3_aa: CASSPSSGFPAEAFF
cdr3_nt: TGTGCCAGCTCACCAAGTTCGGGCTTTCCCGCTGAAGCTTTCTTT

d_call: TRBD1
clone_size: many
j_call: TRBJ2-6
v_call: TRBV5-1
cdr3_length: 17
cdr3_aa: CASSLRTGKSGANVLTF
cdr3_nt: TGCGCCAGCAGCTTACGGACAGGGAAATCTGGGGCCAACGTCCTGACTTTC

d_call: .
clone_size: .
j_call: TRBJ1-2
v_call: TRBV20-1
cdr3_length: 14
cdr3_aa: CSASLSSPDYGYTF
cdr3_nt: TGCAGTGCTAGCCTTAGCAGCCCAGACTATGGCTACACCTTC

d_call: .
clone_size: many
j_call: TRBJ2-2
v_call: TRBV5-1
cdr3_length: 15
cdr3_aa: CASSRDFLNTGELFF
cdr3_nt: TGCGCCAGCAGTCGGGACTTTCTGAACACCGGGGAGCTGTTTTTT